The 32 T cell receptor beta chains given below trace back to one sample, sequenced in a study of blood T cell repertoires in COVID-19. The repertoire was sequenced with immunoSEQ multiplex PCR; TCRdb's copy has only in-frame clones and lacks some. The data hold about 370,000 clones, with roughly nine tenths observed a single time. The sample was PBMCs or T cells enriched from blood (not recorded which). Source of these receptors: a man aged 18 to 30 who had recovered from COVID-19.

The gene calls are TRBV7-9 and TRBJ1-3; tentative D call: TRBD1 (6 bases). From germline, CDR1 is SEHNR and CDR2 FQNEAQ (reference sequence). The CDR3 is made up of 15 amino acids. V gave up 1 base and J gave up 0 bases, with 7 bases separating them. For the CDR3, the DNA is TGTGCCAGCAGCTTAGTGGGGGCCTCTGGAAACACCATATATTTT. Amino acid sequence: CASSLVGASGNTIYF.

The chain is built from TRBV18 and TRBJ2-5, with D maybe TRBD2 (5 bases). Trimming took off 1 base at V and 3 bases at J, with 12 bases between the two ends. Per the germline V gene, CDR1 is KGHSH and CDR2 is LQKENI. The CDR3 contains 15 residues. For the CDR3, the DNA is TGTGCCAGCTCACCACTAGTTCACGGGGAAGAGACCCAGTACTTC. Protein: CASSPLVHGEETQYF.

This clone was counted only a few times. The chain couples TRBV5-1 to TRBJ2-1; 11 nucleotides line up with TRBD2. The CDR3 consists of 19 residues. With 7 bases clipped from V and 8 bases from J, the junction kept 23 bases outside the gene matches. Germline V lookup: CDR1 SGHRS, CDR2 YFSETQ. The DNA for the CDR3 is TGCGCCAGCTCCAAATCCGGGACTAGCGGAAGAAACAACCCTTATGAGCAGTTCTTC. Its translation is CASSKSGTSGRNNPYEQFF.

This clone was seen a handful of times. The chain has TRBV19 and TRBJ2-1, with D possibly being TRBD2 (5 bases). V was clipped by 3 bases and J by 3 bases, with 12 bases between them. The CDR3 covers 15 residues. Germline V CDR1 and CDR2: LNHDA, SQIVND (reference sequence). CDR3 bases: TGTGCCAGTAGTATTGGCCAGCGGAGCTACAATGAGCAGTTCTTC. It codes for CASSIGQRSYNEQFF.

The chain joins TRBV5-1 to TRBJ1-3; 7 bases are a match to TRBD1. Germline V gene lookup returns CDR1 SGHRS and CDR2 YFSETQ. Losses at the gene ends were 3 bases for V and 2 bases for J; bases not matched to a gene: 11. The CDR3 runs to 17 residues. The CDR3 nucleotides read TGCGCCAGCAGCTCTACCCTACAGGGGAGTACTGGAAACACCATATATTTT. This sequence encodes CASSSTLQGSTGNTIYF.

This rearrangement joins TRBV5-1 to TRBJ2-2; D not resolved. The CDR3 runs 15 residues. Germline V gene lookup returns CDR1 SGHRS and CDR2 YFSETQ. Between the trimmed V and J ends, which lost 0 bases and 5 bases, there was a span of 11 bases. The CDR3 DNA reads as TGCGCCAGCAGCTTGGCAGTCCCCGAAACCGGGGAGCTGTTTTTT. This sequence encodes CASSLAVPETGELFF.

The V and J genes are TRBV5-1 and TRBJ2-3, with 12 bases that match TRBD2. The CDR3 contains 15 residues. After removal of 7 bases from V and 5 bases from J, the junction contained 8 bases not matched to a gene. Germline loops: CDR1 SGHRS, CDR2 YFSETQ. The DNA of the CDR3 is TGCGCCAGCCTTACCTCGACTAGCGGGAGAGATACGCAGTATTTT. Its translation is CASLTSTSGRDTQYF.

The chain combines TRBV2 with TRBJ1-2; 7 bases map to TRBD1. The germline gives CDR1 SNHLY, CDR2 FYNNEI. CDR3 length: 14 residues. Unmatched junction bases numbered 8, after V lost 5 bases and J lost 5 bases. The CDR3 loop reads CASSFNGQAYGYTF. The CDR3 bases are TGTGCCAGCAGTTTTAATGGACAGGCTTATGGCTACACCTTC.

The chain joins TRBV7-6 to TRBJ1-2; D not resolved. The CDR3 covers 15 residues. Trimming cost V 1 base and J 0 bases, with 9 bases left between them. CDR1 is SGHVS and CDR2 is FNYEAQ in the germline V gene. CDR3 amino acids: CASSLGGGTNYGYTF. The CDR3 coding sequence is TGTGCCAGCAGCTTAGGCGGAGGAACTAACTATGGCTACACCTTC.

The chain uses TRBV12-3 or TRBV12-4 and TRBJ1-4; unclear D gene. The ends were cut back, 10 bases at V and 7 bases at J, with 10 bases in the middle. The CDR3 runs 11 residues. The CDR3 DNA reads TGTGCCACCACGTCCGGTGAAAAACTGTTTTTT. The encoded protein is CATTSGEKLFF.

CDR3 bases: TGCGCCAGTCACCCTCGGACAGGCACAGATACGCAGTATTTT. It yields the protein CASHPRTGTDTQYF. V usage is TRBV5-1 and J usage is TRBJ2-3, with TRBD1 as a possible D gene (6 bases). Trimming removed 8 bases at V and 1 base at J, with 14 bases between. Germline CDR1 SGHRS, CDR2 YFSETQ. The CDR3 runs 14 residues. The variable domain in full, completed from reference TRBV5-1 and TRBJ2-3, reads KAGVTQTPRYLIKTRGQQVTLSCSPISGHRSVSWYQQTPGQGLQFLFEYFSETQRNKGNFPGRFSGRQFSNSRSEMNVSTLELGDSALYLCASHPRTGTDTQYFGPGTRLTVL.

As to this clone: This specimen includes other DNA sequences encoding the same CDR3. The chain joins TRBV18 to TRBJ1-3, with 9 bases that match TRBD1. Trimming cost V 3 bases and J 1 base; bases outside gene matches: 7. This CDR3 spans 17 amino acids. Germline V CDR1 and CDR2: KGHSH, LQKENI. The CDR3 DNA reads as TGTGCCAGCTCACCTCCGGGACAGGGTCTTTCTGGAAACACCATATATTTT. It translates to CASSPPGQGLSGNTIYF.

The rearrangement uses TRBV7-9 and TRBJ1-1; TRBD1 matches at 8 bases. CDR1 and CDR2 from the germline V gene are SEHNR and FQNEAQ (reference sequence). The junction had 9 bases not matched to a gene; V was cut back by 3 bases and J by 9 bases. CDR3 length: 14 residues. The CDR3 coding sequence is TGTGCCAGCAGCTTTGGACAGGGAGTCGGGAAAGCTTTCTTT. Protein sequence: CASSFGQGVGKAFF. The variable domain in full, with the rest retrieved from reference TRBV7-9 and TRBJ1-1, is DTGVSQNPRHKITKRGQNVTFRCDPISEHNRLYWYRQTLGQGPEFLTYFQNEAQLEKSRLLSDRFSAERPKGSFSTLEIQRTEQGDSAMYLCASSFGQGVGKAFFGQGTRLTVV.

This clone is a singleton in its sample. V usage is TRBV6-5 and J usage is TRBJ1-1; TRBD1 is a possible D gene (6 bases). The germline V and J ends were trimmed by 2 bases and 1 base, with 11 bases remaining between them. Germline CDR1 and CDR2: MNHEY and SVGAGI. CDR3 size: 15 residues. Written as DNA, the CDR3 is TGTGCCAGCAGTTACGGCGGACAGCCGAACACTGAAGCTTTCTTT. Protein product: CASSYGGQPNTEAFF.

The rearrangement joins TRBV3-1 (or the pseudogene TRBV3-2) to TRBJ1-4, with 7 bases aligning to TRBD1. This CDR3 is built from 17 residues. J gave up 3 bases and V 1 base, and 8 bases lay outside the gene matches. Germline assignment: CDR1 LGHDT and CDR2 YNNKEL (reference sequence). Written as DNA, the CDR3 is TGTGCCAGCAGCCAAGCCCCTACAGGGGTGGCTAATGAAAAACTGTTTTTT. Translating gives CASSQAPTGVANEKLFF.

This clone was picked up one time. The V call is TRBV3-1 (or the pseudogene TRBV3-2), the J call TRBJ2-2; 16 bases line up with TRBD2. This CDR3 has 19 amino acids. Germline CDR1 reads LGHDT; CDR2 reads YNNKEL (reference sequence). After removal of 4 bases from V and 3 bases from J, the junction contained 8 bases not matched to a gene. The DNA of the CDR3 is TGTGCCAGCAGCCTCGCTCCGGGACTAGCGGGAGGGGACACCGGGGAGCTGTTTTTT. The encoded protein is CASSLAPGLAGGDTGELFF.

Here the CDR3 reads CASSTKGSRTNTEAFF. DNA of the CDR3: TGTGCCAGTAGTACTAAGGGGTCCCGAACTAACACTGAAGCTTTCTTT. V gene TRBV19 combines with J gene TRBJ1-1; TRBD1 might be the D (5 bases). The CDR3 has 16 residues. The ends were cut back, 4 bases at V and 2 bases at J, with 17 bases in the middle. Germline V gene sequence: CDR1 LNHDA, CDR2 SQIVND (reference sequence).

CDR3 DNA sequence: TGTGCCAGCAGCAAGACGGGGACTCGCCCGCCAGGGGAGCAGTTCTTC. Its translation is CASSKTGTRPPGEQFF. The chain carries TRBV11-1 and TRBJ2-1; D is perhaps TRBD2 (6 bases). Germline values: CDR1 SGHAT, CDR2 FQDESV (reference sequence). The V gene lost 5 bases and the J gene lost 10 bases, with 24 bases spanning the gap. The CDR3 runs 16 residues. The full variable domain, in which reference TRBV11-1 and TRBJ2-1 provide the parts outside the CDR3, is EAEVAQSPRYKITEKSQAVAFWCDPISGHATLYWYRQILGQGPELLVQFQDESVVDDSQLPKDRFSAERLKGVDSTLKIQPAELGDSAMYLCASSKTGTRPPGEQFFGPGTRLTVL.

Concerning this clone: Other DNA sequences in the sample encode the same CDR3. V usage is TRBV5-1 and J usage is TRBJ1-6; D uncertain. CDR1 and CDR2 (germline): SGHRS, YFSETQ. Trimming took off 0 bases at V and 7 bases at J, with 5 bases between the two ends. The CDR3 consists of 13 residues. The CDR3 region is CASSLDSNSPLHF. In DNA form, the CDR3 reads TGCGCCAGCAGCTTGGACAGCAATTCACCCCTCCACTTT.

The V call is TRBV27, the J call TRBJ2-5, with 7 bases aligning to TRBD1. Trimming cost V 4 bases and J 4 bases; bases outside gene matches: 0. The CDR3 totals 12 residues. Germline V gene data show CDR1 as MNHEY and CDR2 as SMNVEV (reference sequence). CDR3 nucleotide sequence: TGTGCCAGCAGTTGGGACAGAGAGACCCAGTACTTC. Protein sequence: CASSWDRETQYF.

The V and J genes are TRBV25-1 and TRBJ2-1; 9 bases map to TRBD2. Trimming at V came to 10 bases and at J to 5 bases, leaving 12 bases not matched to a gene. This CDR3 has 15 amino acids. Germline V gene sequence: CDR1 MGHDK, CDR2 SYGVNS. The CDR3 DNA reads as TGTGCCACCCGACCGACTAGCGGTTTTAACAATGAGCAGTTCTTC. It encodes CATRPTSGFNNEQFF.

This clone is a singleton in its sample. The chain joins TRBV29-1 to TRBJ1-4; 9 bases agree with TRBD1. The CDR3 runs 14 residues. V lost 4 bases to trimming and J lost 6 bases; unmatched junction nucleotides: 6. Germline V gives CDR1 SQVTM, CDR2 ANQGSEA. DNA of the CDR3: TGCAGCGTTGCTGGGGGACAGGGTGATGAAAAACTGTTTTTT. It yields the protein CSVAGGQGDEKLFF.

The CDR3 DNA follows: TGCAGCGAGGAGGGGCTCACTGAAGCTTTCTTT. This sequence encodes CSEEGLTEAFF. This chain uses TRBV29-1 with TRBJ1-1, with a possible D match to TRBD1 (5 bases). The length of the CDR3 is 11 residues. Germline V gene sequence: CDR1 SQVTM, CDR2 ANQGSEA. Between the trimmed V and J ends, which lost 7 bases and 4 bases, there was a span of 10 bases.

Comments on this clone: It is unclear where the CDR3 begins or ends on the DNA, so no DNA is shown, and the CDR3 is as TCRdb lists it. V and J are TRBV28 and TRBJ1-5. Termini included, the CDR3 measures 16 amino acids. Germline V gives CDR1 MDHEN, CDR2 SYDVKM. CDR3 loop: CASSSSGGTSNQPQHF.

The rearrangement joins TRBV2 to TRBJ2-3; 9 bases are a match to TRBD2. This CDR3 comprises 15 residues. J gave up 2 bases and V 8 bases, and 8 bases lay outside the gene matches. Per germline, CDR1 SNHLY and CDR2 FYNNEI. In DNA form, the CDR3 reads TGTGCCAGCGCAATCGGGACTAGCTACACAGATACGCAGTATTTT. Translating gives CASAIGTSYTDTQYF.

The J gene is TRBJ1-4, the V gene TRBV4-1; the match to TRBD1 covers 9 bases. V lost 1 base to trimming and J lost 1 base; unmatched junction nucleotides: 4. Germline CDR1 and CDR2: MGHRA and YSYEKL. The CDR3 runs 17 residues. The CDR3 is CASSQGTGEGTNEKLFF. The CDR3 DNA reads TGCGCCAGCAGCCAAGGGACAGGGGAGGGAACTAATGAAAAACTGTTTTTT.

This clone was picked up a small number of times. The DNA of the CDR3 is TGTGCCAGCAGCCGAACTAGCGGAGACAATGAGCAGTTCTTC. Translating it yields CASSRTSGDNEQFF. V is TRBV3-1 (or the pseudogene TRBV3-2) and J is TRBJ2-1, with 8 positions matching TRBD2. Losses at the gene ends were 4 bases for V and 5 bases for J; bases not matched to a gene: 4. Per the germline V gene, CDR1 is LGHDT and CDR2 is YNNKEL (reference sequence). This CDR3 comprises 14 residues.

This chain uses TRBV7-2 with TRBJ2-7, with D tentatively TRBD2 (6 bases). CDR1 and CDR2 from the germline V gene are SGHTA and FQGNSA. V was clipped by 4 bases and J by 2 bases, with 15 bases between them. The CDR3 spans 15 residues. CDR3 coding DNA: TGTGCCAGCAGCTGGGACTCGACTGTCGCCTACGAGCAGTACTTC. This encodes CASSWDSTVAYEQYF.

As regards this clone: Other DNA sequences in the same sample also yield this CDR3. V and J are TRBV6-5 and TRBJ2-7; D is unresolved. Trimming stripped 2 bases from V and 1 base from J, with 6 bases between. Germline CDR1 reads MNHEY; CDR2 reads SVGAGI. The CDR3 totals 13 residues. This chain's CDR3 is CASSYGNSYEQYF. In DNA form, the CDR3 reads TGTGCCAGCAGTTACGGCAATTCCTACGAGCAGTACTTC.

The rearrangement uses TRBV28 and TRBJ2-3; 7 nucleotides line up with TRBD2. The V and J ends lost 4 bases and 4 bases, in that order; junction bases with no gene match: 11. The germline V gene has CDR1 MDHEN and CDR2 SYDVKM. This CDR3 contains 16 residues. The CDR3 DNA is TGTGCCAGCAGTTCCCCTAGGGTGGGGGGGGCAGATACGCAGTATTTT. Protein: CASSSPRVGGADTQYF. Looking up the rest from reference TRBV28 and TRBJ2-3 gives the full variable domain: DVKVTQSSRYLVKRTGEKVFLECVQDMDHENMFWYRQDPGLGLRLIYFSYDVKMKEKGDIPEGYSVSREKKERFSLILESASTNQTSMYLCASSSPRVGGADTQYFGPGTRLTVL.

The rearrangement joins TRBV15 to TRBJ1-5, with D perhaps matching TRBD1 (6 bases). V lost 8 bases and J 7 bases, leaving 18 bases between the germline ends. Germline V gives CDR1 LNHNV, CDR2 YYDKDF (reference sequence). The CDR3 length is 14 residues. CDR3 amino acids: CATEEGGPRQPQHF. In DNA form, the CDR3 reads TGTGCCACCGAAGAGGGGGGGCCCCGGCAGCCCCAGCATTTT.

The chain links TRBV19 to TRBJ2-1; TRBD2 aligns across 10 bases. Unmatched junction bases numbered 12, after V lost 5 bases and J lost 8 bases. Germline V gene sequence: CDR1 LNHDA, CDR2 SQIVND (reference sequence). The CDR3 has 16 amino acids. CDR3 in amino acids: CASSSPTSGRPDEQFF. As DNA, the CDR3 is TGTGCCAGTAGTTCTCCGACTAGCGGGCGCCCCGATGAGCAGTTCTTC. Full variable domain (missing parts from reference TRBV19 and TRBJ2-1): DGGITQSPKYLFRKEGQNVTLSCEQNLNHDAMYWYRQDPGQGLRLIYYSQIVNDFQKGDIAEGYSVSREKKESFPLTVTSAQKNPTAFYLCASSSPTSGRPDEQFFGPGTRLTVL.